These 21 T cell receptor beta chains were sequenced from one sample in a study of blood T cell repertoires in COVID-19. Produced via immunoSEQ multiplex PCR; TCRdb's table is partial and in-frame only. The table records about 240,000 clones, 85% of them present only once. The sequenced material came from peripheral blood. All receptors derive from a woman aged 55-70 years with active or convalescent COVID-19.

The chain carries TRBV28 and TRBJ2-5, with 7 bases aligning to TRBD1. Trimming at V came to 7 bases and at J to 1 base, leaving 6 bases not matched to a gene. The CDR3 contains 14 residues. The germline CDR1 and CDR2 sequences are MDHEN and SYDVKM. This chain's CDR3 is CASTVQGPQETQYF. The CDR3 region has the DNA TGTGCCAGCACCGTACAGGGGCCCCAAGAGACCCAGTACTTC.

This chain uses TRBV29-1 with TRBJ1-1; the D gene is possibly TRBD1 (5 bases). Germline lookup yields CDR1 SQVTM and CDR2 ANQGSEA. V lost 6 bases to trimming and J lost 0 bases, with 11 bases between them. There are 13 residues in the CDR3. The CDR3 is CSVKSTVNTEAFF. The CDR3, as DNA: TGCAGCGTAAAATCGACAGTGAACACTGAAGCTTTCTTT.

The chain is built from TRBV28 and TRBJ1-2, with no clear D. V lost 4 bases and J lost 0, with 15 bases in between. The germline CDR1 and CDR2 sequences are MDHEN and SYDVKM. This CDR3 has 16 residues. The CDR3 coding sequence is TGTGCCAGCAGTTACCCGACTCGGGGAGCTAACTATGGCTACACCTTC. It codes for CASSYPTRGANYGYTF.

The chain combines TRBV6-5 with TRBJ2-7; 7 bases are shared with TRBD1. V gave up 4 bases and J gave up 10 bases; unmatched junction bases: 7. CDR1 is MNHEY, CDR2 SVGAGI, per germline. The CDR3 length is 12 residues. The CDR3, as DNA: TGTGCCAGCAGTTTCCAGACAGGGTCTCAGTACTTC. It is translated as CASSFQTGSQYF.

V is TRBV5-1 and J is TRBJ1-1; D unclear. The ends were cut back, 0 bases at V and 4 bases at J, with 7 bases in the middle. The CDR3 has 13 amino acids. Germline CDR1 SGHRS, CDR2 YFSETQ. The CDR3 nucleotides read TGCGCCAGCAGCTTGGGGGCGAGCACTGAAGCTTTCTTT. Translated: CASSLGASTEAFF.

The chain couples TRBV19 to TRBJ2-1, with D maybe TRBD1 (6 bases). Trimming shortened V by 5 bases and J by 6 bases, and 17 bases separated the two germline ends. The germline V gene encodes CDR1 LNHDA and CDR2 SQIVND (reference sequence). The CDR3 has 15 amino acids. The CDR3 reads CASSSIRTDFNEQFF. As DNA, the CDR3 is TGTGCCAGTAGTTCCATCCGGACAGATTTCAATGAGCAGTTCTTC. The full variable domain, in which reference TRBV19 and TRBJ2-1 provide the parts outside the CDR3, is DGGITQSPKYLFRKEGQNVTLSCEQNLNHDAMYWYRQDPGQGLRLIYYSQIVNDFQKGDIAEGYSVSREKKESFPLTVTSAQKNPTAFYLCASSSIRTDFNEQFFGPGTRLTVL.

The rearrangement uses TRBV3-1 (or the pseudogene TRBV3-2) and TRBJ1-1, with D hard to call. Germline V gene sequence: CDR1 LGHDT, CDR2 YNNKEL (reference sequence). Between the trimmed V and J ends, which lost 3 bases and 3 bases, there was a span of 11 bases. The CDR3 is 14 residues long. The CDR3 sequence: CASSHNRRDTEAFF. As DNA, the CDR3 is TGTGCCAGCAGCCATAATCGGAGGGACACTGAAGCTTTCTTT.

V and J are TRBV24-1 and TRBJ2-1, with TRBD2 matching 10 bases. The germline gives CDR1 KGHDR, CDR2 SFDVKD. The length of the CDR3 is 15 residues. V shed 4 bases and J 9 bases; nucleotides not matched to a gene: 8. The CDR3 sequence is CATSEAGTSDPEQFF. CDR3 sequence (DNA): TGTGCCACCAGTGAAGCCGGGACTAGCGATCCTGAGCAGTTCTTC.

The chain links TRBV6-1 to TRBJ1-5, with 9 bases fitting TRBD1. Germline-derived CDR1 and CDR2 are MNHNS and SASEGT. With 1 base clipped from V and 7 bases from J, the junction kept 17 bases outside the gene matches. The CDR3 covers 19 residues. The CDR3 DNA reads TGTGCCAGCAGTGAAGTATCAACTTCCGGGACAGGGTCGAAGCAGCCCCAGCATTTT. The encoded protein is CASSEVSTSGTGSKQPQHF.

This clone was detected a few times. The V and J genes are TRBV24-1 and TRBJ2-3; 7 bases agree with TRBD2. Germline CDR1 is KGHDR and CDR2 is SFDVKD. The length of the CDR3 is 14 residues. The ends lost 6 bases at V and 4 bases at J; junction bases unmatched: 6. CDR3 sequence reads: CATSSIAGADTQYF. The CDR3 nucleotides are TGTGCCACCAGTTCGATCGCGGGGGCAGATACGCAGTATTTT.

Here the CDR3 reads CASSNNQETQYF. CDR3 coding DNA: TGTGCCAGCAGCAACAACCAAGAGACCCAGTACTTC. The chain combines TRBV7-9 with TRBJ2-5, with D hard to call. Germline CDR1 reads SEHNR; CDR2 reads FQNEAQ (reference sequence). Deletions cut 5 bases from V and 0 bases from J, with 4 bases between. This CDR3 has 12 residues.

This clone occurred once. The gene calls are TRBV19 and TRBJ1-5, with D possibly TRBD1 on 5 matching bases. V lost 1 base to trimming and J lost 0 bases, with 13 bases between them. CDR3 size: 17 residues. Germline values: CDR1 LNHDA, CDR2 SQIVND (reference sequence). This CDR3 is CASSIGQSPGSNQPQHF. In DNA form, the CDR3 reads TGTGCCAGTAGTATAGGACAGTCACCTGGTAGCAATCAGCCCCAGCATTTT. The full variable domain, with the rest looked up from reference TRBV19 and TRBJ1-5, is DGGITQSPKYLFRKEGQNVTLSCEQNLNHDAMYWYRQDPGQGLRLIYYSQIVNDFQKGDIAEGYSVSREKKESFPLTVTSAQKNPTAFYLCASSIGQSPGSNQPQHFGDGTRLSIL.

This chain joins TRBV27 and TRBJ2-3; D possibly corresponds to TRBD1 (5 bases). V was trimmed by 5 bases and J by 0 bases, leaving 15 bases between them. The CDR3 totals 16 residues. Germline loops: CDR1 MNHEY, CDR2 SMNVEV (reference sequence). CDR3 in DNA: TGTGCCAGCAGTGGGAAAGGGGTTTTTAGCACAGATACGCAGTATTTT. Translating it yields CASSGKGVFSTDTQYF.

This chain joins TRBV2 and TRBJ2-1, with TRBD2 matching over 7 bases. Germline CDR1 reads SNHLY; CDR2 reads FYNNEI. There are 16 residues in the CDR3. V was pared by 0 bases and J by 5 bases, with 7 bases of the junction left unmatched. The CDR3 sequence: CASSEAASGVDNEQFF. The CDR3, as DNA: TGTGCCAGCAGTGAAGCAGCTAGCGGAGTCGACAATGAGCAGTTCTTC.

The CDR3 sequence is CASKSPQHNSPLHF. The CDR3 region has the DNA TGTGCCAGTAAGTCGCCACAGCATAATTCACCCCTCCACTTT. This rearrangement joins TRBV19 to TRBJ1-6, with D uncertain. Germline values: CDR1 LNHDA, CDR2 SQIVND (reference sequence). CDR3 size: 14 residues. V was trimmed by 7 bases and J by 5 bases, leaving 12 bases between them.

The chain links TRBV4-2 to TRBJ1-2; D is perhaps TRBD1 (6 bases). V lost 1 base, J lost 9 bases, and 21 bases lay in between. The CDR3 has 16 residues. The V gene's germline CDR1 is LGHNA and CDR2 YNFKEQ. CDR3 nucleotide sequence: TGTGCCAGCAGCCAAGGCTCGGGGGGCCGCGTGGTAAGCTACACCTTC. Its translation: CASSQGSGGRVVSYTF.

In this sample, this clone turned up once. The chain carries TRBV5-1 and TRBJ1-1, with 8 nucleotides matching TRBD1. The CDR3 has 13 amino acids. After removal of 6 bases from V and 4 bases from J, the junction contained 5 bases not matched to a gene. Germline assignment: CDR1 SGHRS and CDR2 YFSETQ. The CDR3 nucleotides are TGCGCCAGCACCGCGGACAGGGCCACTGAAGCTTTCTTT. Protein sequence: CASTADRATEAFF. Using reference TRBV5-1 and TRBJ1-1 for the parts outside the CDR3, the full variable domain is KAGVTQTPRYLIKTRGQQVTLSCSPISGHRSVSWYQQTPGQGLQFLFEYFSETQRNKGNFPGRFSGRQFSNSRSEMNVSTLELGDSALYLCASTADRATEAFFGQGTRLTVV.

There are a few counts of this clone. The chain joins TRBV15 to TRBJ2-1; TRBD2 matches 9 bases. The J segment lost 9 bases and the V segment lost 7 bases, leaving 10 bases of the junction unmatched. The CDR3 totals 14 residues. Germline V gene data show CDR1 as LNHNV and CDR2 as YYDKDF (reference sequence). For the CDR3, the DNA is TGTGCCACCAAGATCGGACTAGCGATTAGTGAGCAGTTCTTC. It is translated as CATKIGLAISEQFF.

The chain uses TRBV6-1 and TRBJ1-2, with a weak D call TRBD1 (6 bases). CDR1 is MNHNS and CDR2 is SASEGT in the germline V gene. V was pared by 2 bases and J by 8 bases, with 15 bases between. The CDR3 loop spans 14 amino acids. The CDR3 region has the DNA TGTGCCAGCAGTGAAAATGGCGCAGGGGCCGGCTACACCTTC. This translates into CASSENGAGAGYTF.

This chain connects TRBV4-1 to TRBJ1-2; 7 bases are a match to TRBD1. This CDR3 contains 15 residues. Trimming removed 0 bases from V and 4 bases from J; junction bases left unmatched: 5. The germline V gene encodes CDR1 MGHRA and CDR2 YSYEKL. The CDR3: CASSQDHPGGYGYTF. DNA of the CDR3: TGCGCCAGCAGCCAAGATCACCCAGGGGGCTATGGCTACACCTTC.

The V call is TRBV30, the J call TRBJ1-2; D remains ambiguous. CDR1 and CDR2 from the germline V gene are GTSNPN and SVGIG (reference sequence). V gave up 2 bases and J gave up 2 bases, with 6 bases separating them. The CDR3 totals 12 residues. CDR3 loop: CAWSPSNYGYTF. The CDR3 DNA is TGTGCCTGGAGTCCGTCGAACTATGGCTACACCTTC. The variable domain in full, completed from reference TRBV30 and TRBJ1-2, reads SQTIHQWPATLVQPVGSPLSLECTVEGTSNPNLYWYRQAAGRGLQLLFYSVGIGQISSEVPQNLSASRPQDRQFILSSKKLLLSDSGFYLCAWSPSNYGYTFGSGTRLTVV.